The rows below give T cell receptor beta chains drawn from one sample of a study of blood T cell repertoires in COVID-19. The data were produced by immunoSEQ multiplex PCR, yet TCRdb's version contains in-frame clones alone and is incomplete. Among about 250,000 clones listed, over 75% were seen once. The sequenced sample consisted of PBMCs or T cells enriched from blood (not recorded which). These receptors all stem from a man in his late teens or twenties who had recovered from COVID-19. CDR3s include the opening cysteine and the closing phenylalanine or tryptophan. D genes are given only for firm matches. Clone size is stated in some rows and not others, as once, few, many or a class when expanded.

J gene | clone size | D gene | V gene | CDR3 protein | CDR3 DNA
TRBJ1-5 | - | TRBD1 | TRBV19 | CASSIGTGVTRQPQHF | TGTGCCAGTAGTATCGGGACAGGGGTGACGCGACAGCCCCAGCATTTT
TRBJ2-5 | - | TRBD2 | TRBV7-3 | CASSLAGDGETQYF | TGTGCCAGCAGCTTAGCGGGAGATGGGGAGACCCAGTACTTC
TRBJ2-7 | - | TRBD2 | TRBV7-3 | CASITTSGDAWGSYEQYF | TGTGCCAGCATCACGACTAGCGGGGACGCCTGGGGCTCCTACGAGCAGTACTTC
TRBJ1-1 | - | - | TRBV18 | CASSPREAKNTEAFF | TGTGCCAGCTCACCACGGGAGGCCAAGAACACTGAAGCTTTCTTT
TRBJ2-5 | - | TRBD2 | TRBV29-1 | CSVEDPSLLAGGFEETQYF | TGCAGCGTTGAAGATCCCTCTCTTCTTGCGGGGGGATTCGAAGAGACCCAGTACTTC
TRBJ2-5 | once | - | TRBV6-1 | CASSDWGGQTRETQYF | TGTGCCAGCAGTGATTGGGGGGGCCAGACGCGGGAGACCCAGTACTTC
TRBJ1-2 | - | - | TRBV6-6 | CASRPDGGPTYGYTF | TGTGCCAGCAGGCCCGACGGGGGACCCACGTATGGCTACACCTTC
TRBJ1-3 | - | TRBD1 | TRBV5-4 | CASKRGQGNTIYF | TGTGCCAGTAAAAGGGGGCAGGGAAACACCATATATTTT
TRBJ2-7 | - | TRBD2 | TRBV27 | CASRLAERYYEQYF | TGTGCCAGCAGGCTAGCGGAGAGGTACTACGAGCAGTACTTC
TRBJ2-5 | - | TRBD1 | TRBV18 | CASSSGTGQETQYF | TGTGCCAGCTCCTCCGGGACAGGGCAAGAGACCCAGTACTTC
TRBJ2-1 | - | TRBD2 | TRBV24-1 | CAITSGRGGEQFF | TGTGCCATTACTAGCGGGAGAGGCGGTGAGCAGTTCTTC
TRBJ2-2 | - | TRBD1 | TRBV24-1 | CATSDSPGTGSGTGELFF | TGTGCCACCAGTGACAGTCCCGGGACAGGGTCCGGCACCGGGGAGCTGTTTTTT
TRBJ2-1 | - | - | TRBV3-1/TRBV3-2 | CASSRGIAYNEQFF | TGTGCCAGCAGCCGAGGGATCGCCTACAATGAGCAGTTCTTC
TRBJ2-2 | - | - | TRBV6-5 | CASSYSHGGPGELFF | TGTGCCAGCAGTTATTCCCACGGGGGGCCCGGGGAGCTGTTTTTT
TRBJ1-5 | - | - | TRBV2 | CASSEGLMGPSNQPQHF | TGTGCCAGCAGTGAAGGGTTGATGGGGCCGAGCAATCAGCCCCAGCATTTT
TRBJ1-1 | - | TRBD1 | TRBV12-3/TRBV12-4 | CASSNPGQEAFF | TGTGCCAGCAGCAATCCGGGACAGGAAGCTTTCTTT
TRBJ2-5 | few | TRBD2 | TRBV30 | CAWSVRLAETQYF | TGTGCCTGGAGTGTACGACTAGCGGAGACCCAGTACTTC
TRBJ2-7 | - | - | TRBV9 | CASSVADRLEGEQYF | TGTGCCAGCAGCGTAGCTGACAGGCTTGAGGGCGAGCAGTACTTC
TRBJ1-2 | - | - | TRBV28 | CASSIGSYGYTF | TGTGCCAGCTCGATAGGGAGCTATGGCTACACCTTC
TRBJ1-2 | once | - | TRBV5-1 | CASSPGGVYGYTF | TGCGCCAGCAGTCCGGGGGGAGTCTATGGCTACACCTTC
TRBJ2-7 | - | - | TRBV6-5 | CASSPLSREEQYF | TGTGCCAGCAGTCCTCTGTCGAGAGAGGAGCAGTACTTC
TRBJ2-1 | - | - | TRBV18 | CASSPQGYYNEQFF | TGTGCCAGCTCACCGCAGGGGTACTACAATGAGCAGTTCTTC
TRBJ1-4 | - | - | TRBV6-5 | CASRQTTNEKLFF | TGTGCCAGCAGGCAGACAACTAATGAAAAACTGTTTTTT
TRBJ2-1 | - | TRBD2 | TRBV15 | CATSRVWGRLADRYNEQFF | TGTGCCACCAGCAGAGTGTGGGGGAGACTAGCGGATCGCTACAATGAGCAGTTCTTC
TRBJ2-5 | - | - | TRBV19 | CASTPTSGETQYF | TGTGCCAGTACCCCTACTAGTGGAGAGACCCAGTACTTC
TRBJ1-1 | - | - | TRBV7-2 | CASSFTTGGTEAFF | TGTGCCAGCAGCTTTACCACGGGGGGAACTGAAGCTTTCTTT
TRBJ2-7 | - | - | TRBV2 | CATHTTRQDVLLGYEQYF | TGTGCCACCCACACTACTCGACAGGATGTCCTCCTCGGCTACGAGCAGTACTTC
TRBJ2-5 | - | TRBD1 | TRBV29-1 | CSVPDRWETQYF | TGCAGCGTGCCGGACAGGTGGGAGACCCAGTACTTC
TRBJ1-4 | - | - | TRBV28 | CASSLELNEKLFF | TGTGCCAGCAGTTTGGAGCTAAATGAAAAACTGTTTTTT
TRBJ2-7 | - | - | TRBV20-1 | CSATNSYEQYF | TGCAGTGCTACAAATTCCTACGAGCAGTACTTC
TRBJ2-7 | - | TRBD2 | TRBV3-1/TRBV3-2 | CASSQDGGRPEQYF | TGTGCCAGCAGCCAAGACGGCGGGAGACCCGAGCAGTACTTC
TRBJ1-5 | - | - | TRBV5-1 | CASSSGDINQPQHF | TGCGCCAGCAGCTCCGGGGACATCAATCAGCCCCAGCATTTT
TRBJ2-5 | - | - | TRBV7-9 | CASRVAEETQYF | TGTGCCAGCAGGGTAGCGGAAGAGACCCAGTACTTC
TRBJ1-1 | - | - | TRBV29-1 | CSVREQLNTEAFF | TGCAGCGTTCGGGAACAGTTGAACACTGAAGCTTTCTTT
TRBJ2-1 | - | TRBD2 | TRBV5-1 | CASSSSGGAGEQFF | TGCGCCAGCAGCTCTAGCGGGGGGGCCGGTGAGCAGTTCTTC
TRBJ2-3 | - | TRBD2 | TRBV4-1 | CASSHLLAGGADTQYF | TGCGCCAGCAGCCACCTACTAGCGGGGGGCGCAGATACGCAGTATTTT
TRBJ2-1 | - | - | TRBV5-1 | CASSYRGAYNEQFF | TGCGCCAGCAGCTACCGCGGGGCTTACAATGAGCAGTTCTTC
TRBJ2-7 | - | TRBD2 | TRBV7-9 | CASSRGRTSGRSSYEQYF | TGTGCCAGCTCAAGGGGGAGGACTAGCGGGAGAAGCTCCTACGAGCAGTACTTC
TRBJ1-5 | - | - | TRBV9 | CASSARSPGRINSNQPQHF | TGTGCCAGCAGCGCCAGGTCCCCAGGCAGAATCAATAGCAATCAGCCCCAGCATTTT
TRBJ1-1 | - | - | TRBV30 | CAWSELPRGAADDTEAFF | TGTGCCTGGAGCGAACTCCCGCGGGGGGCGGCGGATGACACTGAAGCTTTCTTT
TRBJ1-5 | - | - | TRBV5-1 | CARQGSNQPQHF | TGCGCCAGGCAGGGGAGCAATCAGCCCCAGCATTTT
TRBJ1-6 | - | - | TRBV4-1 | CASSPLRNSPLHF | TGCGCCAGCAGCCCCCTCAGGAATTCACCCCTCCACTTT
TRBJ2-5 | - | TRBD1 | TRBV5-6 | CASRRQGRETQYF | TGTGCCAGCAGACGACAGGGACGAGAGACCCAGTACTTC
TRBJ2-1 | - | TRBD2 | TRBV19 | CASSMRGAGSSYNEQFF | TGTGCCAGTAGTATGCGGGGGGCGGGCAGCTCCTACAATGAGCAGTTCTTC
TRBJ1-1 | - | - | TRBV3-1/TRBV3-2 | CASSPAGTLNTEAFF | TGTGCCAGCAGCCCCGCCGGGACACTGAACACTGAAGCTTTCTTT
TRBJ2-7 | once | - | TRBV6-5 | CASSYSGDIQDEQYF | TGTGCCAGCAGTTACTCTGGGGACATCCAAGATGAGCAGTACTTC
TRBJ1-5 | - | - | TRBV3-1/TRBV3-2 | CASSQGGNQPQHF | TGTGCCAGCAGCCAAGGCGGTAATCAGCCCCAGCATTTT
TRBJ2-5 | - | - | TRBV19 | CASSILVSRGQETQYF | TGTGCCAGTAGTATTTTGGTGTCTAGAGGACAAGAGACCCAGTACTTC
TRBJ2-7 | - | TRBD1 | TRBV28 | CASSKDREIYEQYF | TGTGCCAGCAGTAAGGACAGGGAAATCTACGAGCAGTACTTC
TRBJ1-1 | - | TRBD1 | TRBV5-6 | CASTGVVAGGNEAFF | TGTGCCAGCACCGGGGTAGTAGCAGGGGGTAATGAAGCTTTCTTT
TRBJ1-1 | - | TRBD1 | TRBV6-5 | CASSYSGTGGEAFF | TGTGCCAGCAGTTACTCCGGGACAGGGGGTGAAGCTTTCTTT
TRBJ2-2 | few | - | TRBV6-5 | CASSYVEGVVTGELFF | TGTGCCAGCAGTTATGTCGAGGGTGTAGTGACCGGGGAGCTGTTTTTT
TRBJ1-2 | - | - | TRBV2 | CAGRAGVFDGYTF | TGTGCCGGTCGGGCAGGGGTATTTGATGGCTACACCTTC